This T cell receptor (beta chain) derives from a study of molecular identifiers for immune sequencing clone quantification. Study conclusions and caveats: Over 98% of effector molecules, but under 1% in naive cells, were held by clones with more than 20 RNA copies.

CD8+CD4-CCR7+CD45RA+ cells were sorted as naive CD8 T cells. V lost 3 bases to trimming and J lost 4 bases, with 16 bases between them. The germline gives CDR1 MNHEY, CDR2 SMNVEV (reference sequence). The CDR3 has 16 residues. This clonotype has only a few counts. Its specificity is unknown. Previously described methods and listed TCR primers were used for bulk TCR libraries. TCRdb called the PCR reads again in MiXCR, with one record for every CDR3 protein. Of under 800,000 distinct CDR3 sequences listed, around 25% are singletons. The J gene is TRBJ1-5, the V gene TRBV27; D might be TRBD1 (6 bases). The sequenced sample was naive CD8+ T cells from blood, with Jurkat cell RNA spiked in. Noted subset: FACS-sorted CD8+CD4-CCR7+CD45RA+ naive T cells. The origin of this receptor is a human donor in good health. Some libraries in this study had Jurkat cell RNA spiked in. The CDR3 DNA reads TGTGCCAGCAGTTTGGGAGGGGGGTTAAGTAATCAGCCCCAGCATTTT. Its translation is CASSLGGGLSNQPQHF.